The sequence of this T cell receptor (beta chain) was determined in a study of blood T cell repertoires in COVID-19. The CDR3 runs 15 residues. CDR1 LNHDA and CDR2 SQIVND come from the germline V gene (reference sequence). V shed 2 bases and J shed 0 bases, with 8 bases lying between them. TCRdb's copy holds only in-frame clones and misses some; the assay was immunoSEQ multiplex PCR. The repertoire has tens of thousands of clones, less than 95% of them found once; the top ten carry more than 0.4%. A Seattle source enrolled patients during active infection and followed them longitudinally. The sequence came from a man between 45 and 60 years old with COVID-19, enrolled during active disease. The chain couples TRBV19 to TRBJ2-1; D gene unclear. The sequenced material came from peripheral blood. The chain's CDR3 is CASSIYLRSYNEQFF. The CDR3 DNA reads TGTGCCAGTAGTATATATCTTCGCTCCTACAATGAGCAGTTCTTC. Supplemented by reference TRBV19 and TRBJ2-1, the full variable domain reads DGGITQSPKYLFRKEGQNVTLSCEQNLNHDAMYWYRQDPGQGLRLIYYSQIVNDFQKGDIAEGYSVSREKKESFPLTVTSAQKNPTAFYLCASSIYLRSYNEQFFGPGTRLTVL.